This TCR beta chain is drawn from a study of T-cell memory formation after mild COVID-19. The V and J ends lost 5 bases and 3 bases respectively, with 13 bases between them. CDR3 length: 14 residues. Looked up from germline, CDR1 is SGHTA and CDR2 is FQGNSA. TCRdb reprocessed the 5' RACE reads with MiXCR, giving one entry per CDR3 protein. The data hold around 340,000 distinct CDR3 sequences, with approximately 14% observed a single time. Material: PBMCs or a T cell subset sorted from them (not recorded which). The chain combines TRBV7-2 with TRBJ2-5, with D unclear. This receptor was identified in a man aged 18-30 years who had mild COVID-19 (a few samples of this study predate the infection). Cell type and time point are not known. The CDR3 nucleotides read TGTGCCAGCAGCCCAATCGGTGGGGAAGAGACCCAGTACTTC. Its translation: CASSPIGGEETQYF.